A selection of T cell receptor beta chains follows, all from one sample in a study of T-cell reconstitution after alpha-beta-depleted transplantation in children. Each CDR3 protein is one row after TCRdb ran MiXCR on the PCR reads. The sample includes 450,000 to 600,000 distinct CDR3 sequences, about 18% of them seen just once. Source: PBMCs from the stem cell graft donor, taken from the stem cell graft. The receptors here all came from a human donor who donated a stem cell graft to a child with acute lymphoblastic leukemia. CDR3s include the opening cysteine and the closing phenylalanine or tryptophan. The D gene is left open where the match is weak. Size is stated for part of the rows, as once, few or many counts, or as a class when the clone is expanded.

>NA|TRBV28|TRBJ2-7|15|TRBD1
CASSFRGHSSYEQYF
TGTGCCAGCAGTTTTAGGGGGCACAGCTCCTACGAGCAGTACTTC
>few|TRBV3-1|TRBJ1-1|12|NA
CASSRISTEAFF
TGTGCCAGCAGCCGGATTTCAACTGAAGCTTTCTTT
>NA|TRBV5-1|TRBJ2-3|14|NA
CASSLAEGTDTQYF
TGCGCCAGCAGCTTGGCCGAAGGGACAGATACGCAGTATTTT
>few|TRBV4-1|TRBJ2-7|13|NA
CASSQGELYEQYF
TGCGCCAGCAGCCAAGGGGAGTTATACGAGCAGTACTTC
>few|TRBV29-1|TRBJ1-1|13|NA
CSVMSGHGAEAFF
TGCAGCGTTATGTCAGGGCATGGCGCTGAAGCTTTCTTT
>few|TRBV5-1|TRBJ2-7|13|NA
CASSWDSDYEQYF
TGCGCCAGCAGCTGGGACTCCGACTACGAGCAGTACTTC
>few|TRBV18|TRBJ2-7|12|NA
CASSPAGFEQYF
TGTGCCAGCTCACCAGCCGGGTTCGAGCAGTACTTC
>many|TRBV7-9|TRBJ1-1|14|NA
CASSFGGRGTEAFF
TGTGCCAGCAGCTTTGGAGGTAGAGGCACTGAAGCTTTCTTT
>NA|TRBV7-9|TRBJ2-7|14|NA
CASRDSTSSYEQYF
TGTGCCAGCCGGGACTCGACGAGCTCCTACGAGCAGTACTTC
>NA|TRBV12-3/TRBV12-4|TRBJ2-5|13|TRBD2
CASNLAGEETQYF
TGTGCCAGCAATCTAGCGGGAGAAGAGACCCAGTACTTC
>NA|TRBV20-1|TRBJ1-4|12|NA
CSASESPEKLFF
TGCAGTGCTAGTGAATCACCGGAAAAACTGTTTTTT
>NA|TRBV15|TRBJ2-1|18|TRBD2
CATSRGGGRAILNNEQFF
TGTGCCACCAGCAGAGGAGGCGGGAGGGCCATTTTAAACAATGAGCAGTTCTTC
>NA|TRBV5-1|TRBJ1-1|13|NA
CASSRRANTEAFF
TGCGCCAGCAGCCGCAGGGCTAACACTGAAGCTTTCTTT
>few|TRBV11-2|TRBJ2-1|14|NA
CASSLEAGHNEQFF
TGTGCCAGCAGCTTAGAGGCGGGACACAATGAGCAGTTCTTC
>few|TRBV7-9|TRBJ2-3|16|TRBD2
CASSPGTSVYTDTQYF
TGTGCCAGCAGCCCGGGGACTAGCGTATACACAGATACGCAGTATTTT
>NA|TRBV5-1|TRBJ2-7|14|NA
CASSPTTLRGEQYF
TGCGCCAGCAGCCCGACTACCTTACGAGGCGAGCAGTACTTC
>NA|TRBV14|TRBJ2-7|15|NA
CASSQLKTPTYEQYF
TGTGCCAGCAGCCAACTTAAGACACCAACCTACGAGCAGTACTTC
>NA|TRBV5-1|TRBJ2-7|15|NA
CASSLEVAIHDEQYF
TGCGCCAGCAGCTTGGAGGTAGCGATTCACGACGAGCAGTACTTC
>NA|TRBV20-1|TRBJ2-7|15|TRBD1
CSASVGQAGASEQYF
TGCAGTGCTAGCGTGGGACAGGCCGGAGCGTCTGAGCAGTACTTC
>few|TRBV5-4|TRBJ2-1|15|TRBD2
CASSLRLAANNEQFF
TGTGCCAGCAGCTTGCGGCTAGCGGCCAACAATGAGCAGTTCTTC
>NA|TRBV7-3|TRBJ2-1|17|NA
CASSPTGGGITVNEQFF
TGTGCCAGCAGCCCAACGGGGGGCGGGATCACGGTGAATGAGCAGTTCTTC
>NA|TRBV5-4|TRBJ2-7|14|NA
CASSLDPAGYEQYF
TGTGCCAGCAGCTTGGACCCGGCGGGCTACGAGCAGTACTTC
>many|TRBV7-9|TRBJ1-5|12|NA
CASSLDGQPQHF
TGTGCCAGCAGCTTAGACGGTCAGCCCCAGCATTTT
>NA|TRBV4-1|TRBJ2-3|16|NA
CASSQAWIAKTDTQYF
TGCGCCAGCAGCCAAGCTTGGATAGCGAAGACAGATACGCAGTATTTT
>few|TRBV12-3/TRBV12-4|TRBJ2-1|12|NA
CASSLFGNEQFF
TGTGCCAGCAGTTTATTCGGCAATGAGCAGTTCTTC
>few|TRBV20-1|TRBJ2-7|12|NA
CSALTVLREQYF
TGCAGTGCTTTGACAGTTCTGAGAGAGCAGTACTTC
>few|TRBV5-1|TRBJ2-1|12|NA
CASSLARAPQFF
TGCGCCAGCAGCTTGGCCCGGGCCCCGCAGTTCTTC
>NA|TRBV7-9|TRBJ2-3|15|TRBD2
CASSPTGGRTDTQYF
TGTGCCAGCAGCCCGACGGGAGGCCGCACAGATACGCAGTATTTT
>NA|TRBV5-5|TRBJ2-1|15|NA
CASSLDGNPYNEQFF
TGTGCCAGCAGCTTGGACGGGAACCCCTACAATGAGCAGTTCTTC
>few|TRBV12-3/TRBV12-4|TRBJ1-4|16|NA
CASRRKDGATNEKLFF
TGTGCCAGCAGGAGGAAGGACGGTGCAACTAATGAAAAACTGTTTTTT
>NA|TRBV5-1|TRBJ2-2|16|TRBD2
CASSLYRGVFAGELFF
TGCGCCAGCAGCTTGTATCGGGGGGTGTTCGCCGGGGAGCTGTTTTTT
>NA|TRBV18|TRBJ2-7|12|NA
CASSPQGSEQYF
TGTGCCAGCTCACCACAGGGTTCCGAGCAGTACTTC
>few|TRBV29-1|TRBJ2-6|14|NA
CSVAVDSGANGLTF
TGCAGCGTTGCGGTGGATTCTGGGGCCAACGGCCTGACTTTC
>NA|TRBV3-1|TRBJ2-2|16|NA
CASSPRPGWNTGELFF
TGTGCCAGCAGCCCCCGACCGGGGTGGAACACCGGGGAGCTGTTTTTT
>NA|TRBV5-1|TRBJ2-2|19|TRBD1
CASSLAFPGQGMGTGELFF
TGCGCCAGCAGCTTGGCTTTCCCCGGACAGGGAATGGGCACCGGGGAGCTGTTTTTT
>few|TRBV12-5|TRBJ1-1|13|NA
CASGPTGNTEAFF
TGTGCTAGTGGGCCTACAGGGAACACTGAAGCTTTCTTT
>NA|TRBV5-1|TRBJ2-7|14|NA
CASSTRLRAHEQYF
TGCGCCAGCAGCACTAGATTGAGGGCCCACGAGCAGTACTTC